This passage covers 10 T cell receptor beta chains from one sample sequenced in a study of blood T cell repertoires in COVID-19. Here immunoSEQ multiplex PCR was the method, and the copy in TCRdb shows in-frame clones only, minus some. The sample carries under 200,000 clones, about 90% recorded once. Specimen: peripheral blood. These receptors were taken from a man aged 55 to 70 with active or convalescent COVID-19.

The V gene is TRBV6-5, the J gene TRBJ1-4; 9 nucleotides line up with TRBD1. The trim removed 4 bases at V and 11 bases at J, leaving 8 bases unmatched. Per germline, CDR1 MNHEY and CDR2 SVGAGI. The CDR3 is made up of 14 amino acids. CDR3 sequence: CASSSTGTGRKLFF. For the CDR3, the DNA is TGTGCCAGCAGTTCCACCGGGACAGGGAGGAAACTGTTTTTT.

The J gene is TRBJ2-7, the V gene TRBV18; the match to TRBD2 covers 8 bases. Per germline, CDR1 KGHSH and CDR2 LQKENI. Trimming cost V 2 bases and J 5 bases; bases outside gene matches: 5. The CDR3 sequence is 14 residues long. CDR3 DNA: TGTGCCAGCTCACCATTCGGGGGGGCGGACGAGCAGTACTTC. Protein product: CASSPFGGADEQYF.

The chain uses TRBV6-6 and TRBJ2-1; 7 bases line up with TRBD1. The CDR3 consists of 14 residues. Trimming removed 6 bases from V and 7 bases from J; junction bases left unmatched: 9. The germline V gene encodes CDR1 MNHNY and CDR2 SVGAGI (reference sequence). DNA of the CDR3: TGTGCCAGCAGACAACCGGGACAGAAAAATGAGCAGTTCTTC. Its translation is CASRQPGQKNEQFF.

The chain recombines TRBV2 with TRBJ2-3, with 8 positions matching TRBD2. The germline gives CDR1 SNHLY, CDR2 FYNNEI. Losses at the gene ends were 7 bases for V and 5 bases for J; bases not matched to a gene: 14. CDR3 size: 16 residues. The CDR3 here is CASNRPAGAPRDTQYF. The CDR3 nucleotides read TGTGCCAGCAATCGCCCAGCGGGGGCCCCGAGAGATACGCAGTATTTT.

This rearrangement joins TRBV11-2 to TRBJ2-1, with 7 nucleotides matching TRBD2. CDR1 is SGHAT, CDR2 FQNNGV, per germline. The ends lost 0 bases at V and 7 bases at J; junction bases unmatched: 6. This CDR3 is 15 amino acids long. CDR3 sequence: CASSLDLERGNEQFF. CDR3 sequence (DNA): TGTGCCAGCAGCTTAGATCTCGAGCGGGGTAATGAGCAGTTCTTC.

This chain connects TRBV6-1 to TRBJ2-5, with 13 bases matching TRBD2. The CDR3 runs to 17 residues. V gave up 1 base and J gave up 2 bases; unmatched junction bases: 4. Germline loops: CDR1 MNHNS, CDR2 SASEGT. CDR3 nucleotides: TGTGCCAGCAGTGAAGGTTCGACTAGCGGGGGGCAAGAGACCCAGTACTTC. This sequence encodes CASSEGSTSGGQETQYF.

The rearrangement links TRBV18 to TRBJ1-1; 9 bases are shared with TRBD1. Trimming cost V 4 bases and J 5 bases; bases outside gene matches: 8. CDR1 is KGHSH and CDR2 is LQKENI in the germline V gene. This CDR3 is 15 amino acids long. The CDR3: CASSLGQGSMTEAFF. As DNA, the CDR3 is TGTGCCAGCTCACTGGGACAGGGTAGTATGACTGAAGCTTTCTTT.

The gene calls are TRBV7-9 and TRBJ2-1; 10 bases are a match to TRBD1. The germline gives CDR1 SEHNR, CDR2 FQNEAQ (reference sequence). V trimming: 6 bases; J trimming: 4 bases; junction bases outside the gene matches: 3. The CDR3 is 14 amino acids. The CDR3 DNA sequence: TGTGCCAGCAGAAGGGGACAGGGGTACAATGAGCAGTTCTTC. This gives the protein CASRRGQGYNEQFF.

In DNA form, the CDR3 reads TGTGCCAGTAGTATAAGTGGGACAGGAACGAACACTGAAGCTTTCTTT. Protein sequence: CASSISGTGTNTEAFF. V is TRBV19 and J is TRBJ1-1; 8 bases align to TRBD1. The CDR3 consists of 16 residues. In germline, CDR1 is LNHDA, CDR2 SQIVND (reference sequence). V shed 2 bases and J 1 base; nucleotides not matched to a gene: 6. The whole variable domain, filled in from reference TRBV19 and TRBJ1-1, reads DGGITQSPKYLFRKEGQNVTLSCEQNLNHDAMYWYRQDPGQGLRLIYYSQIVNDFQKGDIAEGYSVSREKKESFPLTVTSAQKNPTAFYLCASSISGTGTNTEAFFGQGTRLTVV.

Here the CDR3 reads CASSQRQGSNYGYTF. The CDR3 DNA reads as TGTGCCAGCAGTCAAAGACAGGGGAGCAACTATGGCTACACCTTC. The chain is built from TRBV27 and TRBJ1-2, with 8 bases fitting TRBD1. Germline loops: CDR1 MNHEY, CDR2 SMNVEV (reference sequence). CDR3 size: 15 residues. The V and J ends lost 5 bases and 2 bases, in that order; junction bases with no gene match: 7.